This T cell receptor beta chain comes out of a study of Ad26.COV2.S vaccination and SARS-CoV-2 variants. Assay used: immunoSEQ multiplex PCR; TCRdb lists only in-frame clones, some missing. The profile shows some 300,000 clones, around four fifths of them singletons. Treatment reported: roughly 18 received Ad26.COV2.S at low or high dose, single or two shots; 5 received placebo; per-sample allocation not given. Day 63 after the first vaccine or placebo injection was the time point for sampling. An Ad26 vector that expressed Wuhan-strain SARS-CoV-2 spike constituted the vaccine. Trimming at V came to 8 bases and at J to 3 bases, leaving 6 bases not matched to a gene. Germline CDR1 and CDR2: MDHEN and SYDVKM. CDR3 length: 14 residues. This clone was detected once.

The input for sequencing was peripheral blood, taken in a trial of Ad26.COV2.S vaccine versus placebo. The clonotype comes from a person between 18 and 60 years old who received the Ad26.COV2.S COVID-19 vaccine or a placebo. The chain couples TRBV28 to TRBJ2-5, with 10 bases fitting TRBD2. CDR3 sequence: CASASLAGEETQYF. The CDR3 bases are TGTGCCAGCGCCTCTCTAGCGGGGGAAGAGACCCAGTACTTC.